These 10 T cell receptor beta chains share one sample of origin, sequenced in a study of shared clonotypes between healthy human individuals. Sequenced by immunoSEQ multiplex PCR; TCRdb stores in-frame clones only, minus some. The top ten clones hold about 12% of a sample with 450,000 to 500,000 clones, around 80% of them seen once. Sample: PBMCs. The origin of the receptors is a woman aged 40 to 50 in good health. Some clones in this sample may be carry-over from other donors' samples.

The rearrangement links TRBV6-1 to TRBJ2-1, with D perhaps matching TRBD2 (7 bases). Trimming removed 6 bases at V and 7 bases at J, with 13 bases between. From germline, CDR1 is MNHNS and CDR2 SASEGT. The CDR3 length is 13 residues. CDR3 sequence: CASRRGGRNEQFF. The CDR3 coding sequence is TGTGCCAGCAGAAGGGGGGGGAGGAATGAGCAGTTCTTC.

A note on this clone: In the same sample, other DNA sequences code for this CDR3. The chain carries TRBV28 and TRBJ2-1; 7 nucleotides align to TRBD2. This CDR3 is built from 14 residues. With 3 bases clipped from V and 1 base from J, the junction kept 0 bases outside the gene matches. Germline V gene lookup returns CDR1 MDHEN and CDR2 SYDVKM. The CDR3, as DNA: TGTGCCAGCAGTTTCGGGGGGTCCTACAATGAGCAGTTCTTC. Encoded protein: CASSFGGSYNEQFF.

The genes are TRBV28 and TRBJ1-2; TRBD1 is a possible D gene (6 bases). There are 13 residues in the CDR3. CDR1 is MDHEN and CDR2 is SYDVKM in the germline V gene. V lost 6 bases, J lost 4 bases, and 12 bases lay in between. CDR3 amino acids: CASRSQGLYGYTF. The CDR3 DNA reads as TGTGCCAGCAGATCACAGGGCCTCTATGGCTACACCTTC.

This clone was picked up a small number of times. V is TRBV7-2 and J is TRBJ2-2; 8 bases map to TRBD2. The V gene's germline CDR1 is SGHTA and CDR2 FQGNSA. V lost 3 bases, J lost 3 bases, and 6 bases stayed unmatched. The CDR3 spans 16 residues. The CDR3: CASSFASGSYTGELFF. In nucleotides, the CDR3 is TGTGCCAGCAGCTTCGCTAGCGGGTCCTACACCGGGGAGCTGTTTTTT.

The chain recombines TRBV5-1 with TRBJ1-4; a weak D match, TRBD1 (5 bases). The CDR3 length is 15 residues. Trimming removed 0 bases at V and 12 bases at J, with 18 bases between. CDR1 and CDR2 (germline): SGHRS, YFSETQ. The CDR3 sequence is CASSLEGSGMRELFF. As DNA, the CDR3 is TGCGCCAGCAGCTTGGAGGGGTCAGGGATGAGGGAACTGTTTTTT.

The chain couples TRBV4-1 to TRBJ1-4; TRBD1 agrees at 8 bases. Germline CDR1 is MGHRA and CDR2 is YSYEKL. There are 17 residues in the CDR3. V dropped 4 bases and J dropped 8; count of bases not matched to a gene: 15. The CDR3, as DNA: TGCGCCAGCAGCCGGGCGGGGGCAGGGGGCGCGTCGGAAAAACTGTTTTTT. Translation: CASSRAGAGGASEKLFF.

The chain is built from TRBV7-2 and TRBJ1-1; D might be TRBD1 (6 bases). There are 14 residues in the CDR3. Trimming shortened V by 5 bases and J by 4 bases, and 14 bases separated the two germline ends. Germline loops: CDR1 SGHTA, CDR2 FQGNSA. CDR3 bases: TGTGCCAGCAGCGTCTACAGGGAGAGCACTGAAGCTTTCTTT. Its translation: CASSVYRESTEAFF.

V is TRBV5-1 and J is TRBJ2-1; TRBD2 agrees at 14 bases. The CDR3 extends over 14 amino acids. The germline CDR1 and CDR2 sequences are SGHRS and YFSETQ. V shed 5 bases, J shed 9 bases, and the junction held 4 bases outside the gene matches. The CDR3 bases are TGCGCCAGCAGTGGACTAGCGGGAGGCGGTGAGCAGTTCTTC. Its translation is CASSGLAGGGEQFF.

The J gene is TRBJ1-4, the V gene TRBV28, with 7 positions matching TRBD1. Germline CDR1 reads MDHEN; CDR2 reads SYDVKM. This CDR3 is 15 amino acids long. Trimming cost V 7 bases and J 9 bases; bases outside gene matches: 14. The CDR3 DNA follows: TGTGCCAGCACCCTCCGGGACAGCCGGTCTCAAAAACTGTTTTTT. Its protein product is CASTLRDSRSQKLFF.

The chain is built from TRBV5-1 and TRBJ1-1; no clear D gene. The germline CDR1 and CDR2 sequences are SGHRS and YFSETQ. The CDR3 has 14 residues. Trimming took off 2 bases at V and 1 base at J, with 9 bases between the two ends. The CDR3 spells CASSFIGSNTEAFF. In nucleotides, the CDR3 is TGCGCCAGCAGCTTTATTGGATCGAACACTGAAGCTTTCTTT.